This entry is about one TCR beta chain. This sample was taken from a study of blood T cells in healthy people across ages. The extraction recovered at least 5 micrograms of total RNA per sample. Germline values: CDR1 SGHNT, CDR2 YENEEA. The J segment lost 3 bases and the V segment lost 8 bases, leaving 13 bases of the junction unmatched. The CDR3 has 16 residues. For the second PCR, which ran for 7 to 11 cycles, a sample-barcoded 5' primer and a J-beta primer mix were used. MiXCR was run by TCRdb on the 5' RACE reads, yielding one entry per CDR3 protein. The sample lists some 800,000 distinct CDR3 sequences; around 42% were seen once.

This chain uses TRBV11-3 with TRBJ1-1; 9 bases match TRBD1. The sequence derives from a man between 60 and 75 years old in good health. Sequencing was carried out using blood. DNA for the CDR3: TGTGCCAGCGCGACCGGGACAGGGTTCTTGGACACTGAAGCTTTCTTT. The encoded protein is CASATGTGFLDTEAFF.